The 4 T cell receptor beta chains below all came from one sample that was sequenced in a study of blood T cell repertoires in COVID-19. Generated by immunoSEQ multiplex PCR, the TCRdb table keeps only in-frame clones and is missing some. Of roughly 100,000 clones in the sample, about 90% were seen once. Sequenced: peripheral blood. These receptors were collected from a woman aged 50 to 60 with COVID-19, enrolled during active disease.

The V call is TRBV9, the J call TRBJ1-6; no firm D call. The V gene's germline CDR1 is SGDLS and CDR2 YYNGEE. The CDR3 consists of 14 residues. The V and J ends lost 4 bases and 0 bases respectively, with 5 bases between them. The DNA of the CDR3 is TGTGCCAGCAGCTTCGGCTCCTATAATTCACCCCTCCACTTT. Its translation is CASSFGSYNSPLHF.

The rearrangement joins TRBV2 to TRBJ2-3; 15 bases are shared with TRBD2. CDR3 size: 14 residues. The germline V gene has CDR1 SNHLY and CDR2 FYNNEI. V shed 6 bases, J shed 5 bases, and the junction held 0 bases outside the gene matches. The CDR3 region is CASRGLAGGDTQYF. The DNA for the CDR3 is TGTGCCAGCAGGGGACTAGCGGGGGGAGATACGCAGTATTTT.

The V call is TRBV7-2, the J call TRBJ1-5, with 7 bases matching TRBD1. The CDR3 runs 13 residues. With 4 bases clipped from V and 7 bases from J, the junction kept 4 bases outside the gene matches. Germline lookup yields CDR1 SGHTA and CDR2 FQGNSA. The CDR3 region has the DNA TGTGCCAGCAGCTCCCGACAGGGCCAGCCCCAGCATTTT. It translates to CASSSRQGQPQHF. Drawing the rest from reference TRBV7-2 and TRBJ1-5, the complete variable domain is GAGVSQSPSNKVTEKGKDVELRCDPISGHTALYWYRQSLGQGLEFLIYFQGNSAPDKSGLPSDRFSAERTGGSVSTLTIQRTQQEDSAVYLCASSSRQGQPQHFGDGTRLSIL.

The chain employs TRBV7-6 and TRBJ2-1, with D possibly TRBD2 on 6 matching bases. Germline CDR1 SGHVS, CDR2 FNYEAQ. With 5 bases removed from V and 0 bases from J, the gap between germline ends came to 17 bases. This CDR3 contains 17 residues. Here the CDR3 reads CASSPSGRGDSYNEQFF. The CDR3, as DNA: TGTGCCAGCAGCCCCAGCGGGCGGGGCGACTCCTACAATGAGCAGTTCTTC.